This T cell receptor (beta chain) was captured in a study of blood T cells in healthy people across ages. V lost 7 bases and J lost 1, with 17 bases in between. CDR3 length: 15 residues. CDR1 and CDR2 (germline): SQVTM, ANQGSEA. The second PCR ran about 7 to 12 cycles with a sample-barcoded 5' primer and J-beta primers. A single record per CDR3 protein comes from TCRdb applying MiXCR to the 5' RACE reads. Altogether approximately 800,000 distinct CDR3 sequences are present, approximately 25% being singletons, with the ten largest covering 3.7%. This sample was shared with a second study, whose subject was T cells of mothers and their children.

The chain links TRBV29-1 to TRBJ1-5, with D unresolved. Sequenced sample: blood. The clonotype comes from a boy aged 10-17 years in good health. CDR3 sequence: CSGNHGVRSNQPQHF. The CDR3 DNA reads as TGCAGCGGTAATCATGGGGTGAGGAGCAATCAGCCCCAGCATTTT.